A selection of T cell receptor beta chains follows, all from one sample in a study of CD8 T cells in ankylosing spondylitis. TCRdb ran MiXCR on the 5' RACE reads and lists one entry per CDR3 protein. Of about 440,000 distinct CDR3 sequences listed, roughly a sixth were seen once; the top ten hold approximately 1%. The source material was blood, either unsorted or a sorted T cell fraction (not recorded which). These receptors originate from a male donor with ankylosing spondylitis. The CDR3 runs from the conserved cysteine through the conserved F or W. D genes are given only for firm matches. Size tells how often a clone was seen (once, few, many) or the class of an expanded clone, and some rows leave it out.

clone size: NA
D gene: NA
J gene: TRBJ1-6
V gene: TRBV6-6
CDR3 DNA: TGTGCCAGCATGGGCAGGGATAATTCACCCCTCCACTTT
CDR3 protein: CASMGRDNSPLHF

clone size: few
D gene: TRBD1
J gene: TRBJ2-7
V gene: TRBV7-9
CDR3 DNA: TGTGCCAGCAGCCGGACAGGGTCGGACGAGCAGTACTTC
CDR3 protein: CASSRTGSDEQYF

clone size: few
D gene: TRBD2
J gene: TRBJ2-1
V gene: TRBV29-1
CDR3 DNA: TGCAGTACCGGCGGGAGAATCTACAATGAGCAGTTCTTC
CDR3 protein: CSTGGRIYNEQFF

clone size: NA
D gene: NA
J gene: TRBJ2-1
V gene: TRBV5-1
CDR3 DNA: TGCGCCAGCAGCTTGGTCGGACAAAACAATGAGCAGTTCTTC
CDR3 protein: CASSLVGQNNEQFF

clone size: many
D gene: NA
J gene: TRBJ1-2
V gene: TRBV10-3
CDR3 DNA: TGTGCCATCAGTGAGGACCTAAACTATGGCTACACCTTC
CDR3 protein: CAISEDLNYGYTF

clone size: few
D gene: TRBD2
J gene: TRBJ2-1
V gene: TRBV27
CDR3 DNA: TGTGCCATCGCGGGGGGACCACTAGCGGGACGGAATGAGCAGTTCTTC
CDR3 protein: CAIAGGPLAGRNEQFF

clone size: many
D gene: TRBD1
J gene: TRBJ1-1
V gene: TRBV15
CDR3 DNA: TGTGCCACCAGCCCTGGGACAGGGAACACTGAAGCTTTCTTT
CDR3 protein: CATSPGTGNTEAFF

clone size: NA
D gene: NA
J gene: TRBJ1-6
V gene: TRBV12-3/TRBV12-4
CDR3 DNA: TGTGCCAGCAGTTTAGAACTTCAGGGTTCACCCCTCCACTTT
CDR3 protein: CASSLELQGSPLHF

clone size: NA
D gene: TRBD2
J gene: TRBJ2-7
V gene: TRBV20-1
CDR3 DNA: TGCAGTGCTAGAGATCTAGGACTAGCACACGAGCAGTACTTC
CDR3 protein: CSARDLGLAHEQYF

clone size: few
D gene: NA
J gene: TRBJ1-4
V gene: TRBV6-5
CDR3 DNA: TGTGCCAGCAGTTACTCTGGAGAAACAACTAATGAAAAACTGTTTTTT
CDR3 protein: CASSYSGETTNEKLFF

clone size: NA
D gene: TRBD1
J gene: TRBJ1-2
V gene: TRBV5-5
CDR3 DNA: TGTGCCAGCAGCTTAAAAGGGACAGGGGGCGGCGGCTACACCTTC
CDR3 protein: CASSLKGTGGGGYTF

clone size: once
D gene: NA
J gene: TRBJ2-3
V gene: TRBV7-9
CDR3 DNA: TGTGCCAGCAGCTTAAGGGGGGCGGTAGATACGCAGTATTTT
CDR3 protein: CASSLRGAVDTQYF

clone size: NA
D gene: NA
J gene: TRBJ2-1
V gene: TRBV10-3
CDR3 DNA: TGTGCCATCTCGGGGACCAAACGGGGTGTGGAGTTCTTC
CDR3 protein: CAISGTKRGVEFF

clone size: NA
D gene: TRBD2
J gene: TRBJ2-3
V gene: TRBV5-1
CDR3 DNA: TGCGCCAGCAGCCGCTCCGGGACTAGCGGGACCGGGGATACGCAGTATTTT
CDR3 protein: CASSRSGTSGTGDTQYF

clone size: few
D gene: TRBD2
J gene: TRBJ2-3
V gene: TRBV6-2/TRBV6-3
CDR3 DNA: TGTGCCAGCAGTCCCCGGCGGGGGATAACAGATACGCAGTATTTT
CDR3 protein: CASSPRRGITDTQYF

clone size: NA
D gene: TRBD1
J gene: TRBJ2-2
V gene: TRBV2
CDR3 DNA: TGTGCCAGCAGGGGACAGCTTATCACCGGGGAGCTGTTTTTT
CDR3 protein: CASRGQLITGELFF

clone size: few
D gene: NA
J gene: TRBJ1-6
V gene: TRBV9
CDR3 DNA: TGTGCCAGCAGCGGGGGGGGATCAGCCAATTCACCCCTCCACTTT
CDR3 protein: CASSGGGSANSPLHF

clone size: few
D gene: NA
J gene: TRBJ2-3
V gene: TRBV21-1
CDR3 DNA: TGTGCCAGCAGCAAAAGGGGACAGGGGGCTACAGATACGCAGTATTTT
CDR3 protein: CASSKRGQGATDTQYF

clone size: few
D gene: NA
J gene: TRBJ2-1
V gene: TRBV7-2
CDR3 DNA: TGTGCCAGCAGCCTGGGGCCTACCTACAATGAGCAGTTCTTC
CDR3 protein: CASSLGPTYNEQFF

clone size: few
D gene: TRBD1
J gene: TRBJ2-7
V gene: TRBV7-3
CDR3 DNA: TGTGCCAGCAGCTCGAGAACCCACCTAGAAACCGGGACAGGGGTCTACGAGCAGTACTTC
CDR3 protein: CASSSRTHLETGTGVYEQYF

clone size: many
D gene: NA
J gene: TRBJ2-5
V gene: TRBV20-1
CDR3 DNA: TGCAGTGCTAGTCGGGAGGGGGCCCAAGAGACCCAGTACTTC
CDR3 protein: CSASREGAQETQYF

clone size: NA
D gene: TRBD1
J gene: TRBJ1-1
V gene: TRBV6-1
CDR3 DNA: TGTGCCAGCAGTGACCAGGGGGCTAGGAAGACTGAAGCTTTCTTT
CDR3 protein: CASSDQGARKTEAFF

clone size: many
D gene: NA
J gene: TRBJ2-3
V gene: TRBV5-1
CDR3 DNA: TGCGCCAGCAGCTCCAGAGAGGGGTCAGATACGCAGTATTTT
CDR3 protein: CASSSREGSDTQYF

clone size: few
D gene: TRBD2
J gene: TRBJ2-2
V gene: TRBV12-3/TRBV12-4
CDR3 DNA: TGTGCCAGCAACCTGAGCGGGAAAGGCACCGGGGAGCTGTTTTTT
CDR3 protein: CASNLSGKGTGELFF

clone size: few
D gene: TRBD1
J gene: TRBJ1-5
V gene: TRBV6-5
CDR3 DNA: TGTGCCAGCAGTTCACAGGGGTGGGGTCAGCCCCAGCATTTT
CDR3 protein: CASSSQGWGQPQHF

clone size: few
D gene: NA
J gene: TRBJ1-5
V gene: TRBV5-1
CDR3 DNA: TGCGCCAGCAGCGTATCAGGGAACGATCAGCCCCAGCATTTT
CDR3 protein: CASSVSGNDQPQHF

clone size: few
D gene: TRBD2
J gene: TRBJ2-1
V gene: TRBV5-1
CDR3 DNA: TGCGCCAGCAGGTTAGCGGGTAGCTCCTACAATGAGCAGTTCTTC
CDR3 protein: CASRLAGSSYNEQFF

clone size: few
D gene: TRBD2
J gene: TRBJ2-1
V gene: TRBV5-8
CDR3 DNA: TGTGCCAGCAGCTTTGGACTAGCGGGTGTCTCCTACAATGAGCAGTTCTTC
CDR3 protein: CASSFGLAGVSYNEQFF

clone size: NA
D gene: TRBD2
J gene: TRBJ2-5
V gene: TRBV20-1
CDR3 DNA: TGCAGTGCTAGGTTGCCTAGCGGGAGTAAAGAGACCCAGTACTTC
CDR3 protein: CSARLPSGSKETQYF

clone size: few
D gene: TRBD1
J gene: TRBJ1-5
V gene: TRBV15
CDR3 DNA: TGTGCCACCAGCTTTAAAGGGACAGTTAGCAATCAGCCCCAGCATTTT
CDR3 protein: CATSFKGTVSNQPQHF

clone size: NA
D gene: NA
J gene: TRBJ1-1
V gene: TRBV6-5
CDR3 DNA: TGTGCCAGCAGAGACAGGACTGAAGCTTTCTTT
CDR3 protein: CASRDRTEAFF

clone size: few
D gene: NA
J gene: TRBJ1-6
V gene: TRBV12-3/TRBV12-4
CDR3 DNA: TGTGCCAGCAGCCTAAGAGGGGGCTATAATTCACCCCTCCACTTT
CDR3 protein: CASSLRGGYNSPLHF

clone size: few
D gene: NA
J gene: TRBJ1-1
V gene: TRBV20-1
CDR3 DNA: TGCAGTGCTTTCGTAGGAGGACAGACGAACACTGAAGCTTTCTTT
CDR3 protein: CSAFVGGQTNTEAFF

clone size: NA
D gene: NA
J gene: TRBJ1-2
V gene: TRBV6-2/TRBV6-3
CDR3 DNA: TGTGCCAGCAAAACAGGGAACTATGGCTACACCTTC
CDR3 protein: CASKTGNYGYTF

clone size: NA
D gene: NA
J gene: TRBJ1-2
V gene: TRBV6-5
CDR3 DNA: TGTGCCAGCAGTTACTCCTCCGGACAGAACTATGGCTACACCTTC
CDR3 protein: CASSYSSGQNYGYTF

clone size: many
D gene: TRBD2
J gene: TRBJ2-1
V gene: TRBV28
CDR3 DNA: TGTGCCAGCAGTGCCACAAGACTAGCGGGAGTCTACAATGAGCAGTTCTTC
CDR3 protein: CASSATRLAGVYNEQFF

clone size: few
D gene: NA
J gene: TRBJ2-3
V gene: TRBV9
CDR3 DNA: TGTGCCAGCAGCGTCCCCGGCGGTACGCAGTATTTT
CDR3 protein: CASSVPGGTQYF

clone size: once
D gene: NA
J gene: TRBJ1-5
V gene: TRBV30
CDR3 DNA: TGTGCCTGGGCCCCAACAGCCAATCAGCCCCAGCATTTT
CDR3 protein: CAWAPTANQPQHF

clone size: few
D gene: TRBD2
J gene: TRBJ2-7
V gene: TRBV18
CDR3 DNA: TGTGCCAGCTCACCGCAACTAGCGGGAGCCCACGAGCAGTACTTC
CDR3 protein: CASSPQLAGAHEQYF

clone size: few
D gene: NA
J gene: TRBJ1-2
V gene: TRBV2
CDR3 DNA: TGTGCCAGCTCGACGGGGCCCCCGACTGGCTACACCTTC
CDR3 protein: CASSTGPPTGYTF

clone size: few
D gene: NA
J gene: TRBJ1-5
V gene: TRBV12-3/TRBV12-4
CDR3 DNA: TGTGCCAGCAGCCCAAGCTGGGGTAGCAATCAGCCCCAGCATTTT
CDR3 protein: CASSPSWGSNQPQHF

clone size: NA
D gene: NA
J gene: TRBJ1-3
V gene: TRBV5-6
CDR3 DNA: TGTGCCAGCAGCTTTGAGGGCCCTGGAAACACCATATATTTT
CDR3 protein: CASSFEGPGNTIYF

clone size: few
D gene: NA
J gene: TRBJ2-3
V gene: TRBV7-8
CDR3 DNA: TGTGCCAGCAGCCCAAGGGACGGCCTGGCGGCAGATACGCAGTATTTT
CDR3 protein: CASSPRDGLAADTQYF

clone size: few
D gene: TRBD1
J gene: TRBJ2-7
V gene: TRBV20-1
CDR3 DNA: TGCAGTGCTTTGGACAGGGTGGGGTCCTACGAGCAGTACTTC
CDR3 protein: CSALDRVGSYEQYF

clone size: few
D gene: TRBD1
J gene: TRBJ2-5
V gene: TRBV5-1
CDR3 DNA: TGCGCCAGCAGCTTTAAAAGACAGGGTGGCCAAAAGACCCAGTACTTC
CDR3 protein: CASSFKRQGGQKTQYF

clone size: NA
D gene: TRBD1
J gene: TRBJ1-4
V gene: TRBV6-1
CDR3 DNA: TGTGCCAGCAGTGCCAGGACAGGGGGCAGGCCGGGGGAAAAACTGTTTTTT
CDR3 protein: CASSARTGGRPGEKLFF

clone size: many
D gene: TRBD1
J gene: TRBJ2-2
V gene: TRBV5-1
CDR3 DNA: TGCGCCAGCAGCTTAACAGGGGGCACCGGGGAGCTGTTTTTT
CDR3 protein: CASSLTGGTGELFF

clone size: few
D gene: NA
J gene: TRBJ1-1
V gene: TRBV20-1
CDR3 DNA: TGCAGTACGAACAGGGCAGGTAGGATGAACACTGAAGCTTTCTTT
CDR3 protein: CSTNRAGRMNTEAFF

clone size: few
D gene: NA
J gene: TRBJ2-2
V gene: TRBV6-5
CDR3 DNA: TGTGCCAGCAGTTACAAACAGACGAACACCGGGGAGCTGTTTTTT
CDR3 protein: CASSYKQTNTGELFF

clone size: NA
D gene: TRBD1
J gene: TRBJ2-4
V gene: TRBV10-3
CDR3 DNA: TGTGCCATCAGTGGAGGTCAGGGGGAGAACATTCAGTACTTC
CDR3 protein: CAISGGQGENIQYF

clone size: few
D gene: TRBD1
J gene: TRBJ2-3
V gene: TRBV29-1
CDR3 DNA: TGCAGCGTCGTACAGGGGGATACGCAGTATTTT
CDR3 protein: CSVVQGDTQYF

clone size: few
D gene: NA
J gene: TRBJ2-1
V gene: TRBV29-1
CDR3 DNA: TGCAGCGTTGCACCCCGCCGCGTAGCGGTGGCACGACGAGAGCAAAATGAGCAGTTCTTC
CDR3 protein: CSVAPRRVAVARREQNEQFF

clone size: NA
D gene: NA
J gene: TRBJ2-2
V gene: TRBV20-1
CDR3 DNA: TGCAGTGCTCAGGGGAGGTTGAACACCGGGGAGCTGTTTTTT
CDR3 protein: CSAQGRLNTGELFF